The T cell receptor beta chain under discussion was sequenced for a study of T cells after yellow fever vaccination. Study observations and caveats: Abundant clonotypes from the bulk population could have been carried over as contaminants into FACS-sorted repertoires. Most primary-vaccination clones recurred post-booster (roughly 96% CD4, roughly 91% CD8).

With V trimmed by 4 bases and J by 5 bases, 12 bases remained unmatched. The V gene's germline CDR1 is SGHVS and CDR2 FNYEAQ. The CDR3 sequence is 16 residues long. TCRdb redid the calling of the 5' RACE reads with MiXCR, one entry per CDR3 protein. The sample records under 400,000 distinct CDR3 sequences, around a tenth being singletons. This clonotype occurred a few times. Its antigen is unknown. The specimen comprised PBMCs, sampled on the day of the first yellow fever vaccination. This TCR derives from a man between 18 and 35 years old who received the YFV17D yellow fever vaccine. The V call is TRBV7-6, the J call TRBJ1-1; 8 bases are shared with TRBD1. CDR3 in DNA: TGTGCCAGCAGCTCATTACTACAGGGGGGAGATACTGAAGCTTTCTTT. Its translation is CASSSLLQGGDTEAFF.